These 10 T cell receptor beta chains were all obtained from the same sample, sequenced in a study of cytomegalovirus exposure and HLA in healthy donors. The primer mix had 60 Vbeta and 13 Jbeta primers. Profiled with immunoSEQ multiplex PCR; TCRdb holds only in-frame clones, not every one. Of around 130,000 clones in the sample, about 8.6% were seen once. The sequenced sample consisted of PBMCs. These receptors all come from a woman in her forties in good health and CMV-seropositive.

This clone was detected a few times. The chain is built from TRBV27 and TRBJ2-5; D is uncertain. V lost 1 base to trimming and J lost 5 bases, with 8 bases between them. The length of the CDR3 is 13 residues. Germline V gives CDR1 MNHEY, CDR2 SMNVEV (reference sequence). CDR3 nucleotides: TGTGCCAGCAGTTTATTATCGTCGGAGACCCAGTACTTC. It yields the protein CASSLLSSETQYF.

The sample holds a few counts of this clone. The J gene is TRBJ1-6, the V gene TRBV7-3, with 8 nucleotides matching TRBD1. CDR1 SGHTA and CDR2 FQGTGA come from the germline V gene. CDR3 length: 13 residues. Losses at the gene ends were 5 bases for V and 12 bases for J; bases not matched to a gene: 6. CDR3 coding DNA: TGTGCCAGCAGCCCGACCGACAGGGGACCCCTCCACTTT. Protein sequence: CASSPTDRGPLHF.

This clone turned up a few times. The V call is TRBV6-6, the J call TRBJ1-2; 8 bases fit TRBD1. Germline V CDR1 and CDR2: MNHNY, SVGAGI (reference sequence). The CDR3 contains 13 residues. V gave up 6 bases and J gave up 2 bases; unmatched junction bases: 2. The chain's CDR3 is CASRRTGNYGYTF. For the CDR3, the DNA is TGTGCCAGCAGACGGACAGGGAACTATGGCTACACCTTC.

This clone was observed a handful of times. The genes are TRBV5-4 and TRBJ1-6; maybe TRBD1 (5 bases). The germline V gene has CDR1 SGHNT and CDR2 YYREEE (reference sequence). Trimming stripped 0 bases from V and 7 bases from J, with 14 bases between. The CDR3 consists of 16 residues. CDR3 DNA: TGTGCCAGCAGCTTGGGGTCCCCCGGGGGGAATTCACCCCTCCACTTT. Protein: CASSLGSPGGNSPLHF.

The V gene is TRBV5-1, the J gene TRBJ2-2; no definite D call. Germline assignment: CDR1 SGHRS and CDR2 YFSETQ. Trimming took off 0 bases at V and 0 bases at J, with 9 bases between the two ends. This CDR3 contains 16 residues. The CDR3 sequence is CASSLAQFANTGELFF. DNA for the CDR3: TGCGCCAGCAGCTTGGCCCAGTTCGCGAACACCGGGGAGCTGTTTTTT.

In its sample, this clone was seen a few times. The CDR3 protein is CASSHLPQGANSPLHF. CDR3 in DNA: TGTGCCAGCAGCCATCTACCTCAGGGGGCAAACTCACCCCTCCACTTT. This chain connects TRBV4-2 to TRBJ1-6; 8 bases match TRBD1. This CDR3 is built from 16 residues. The V segment lost 3 bases and the J segment 10 bases; nucleotides outside the gene matches: 11. Germline CDR1 reads LGHNA; CDR2 reads YNFKEQ.

The CDR3 nucleotides are TGTGCCAGTAGGGATTGGGGGACAGGGTATCAGCCCCAGCATTTT. Translating it yields CASRDWGTGYQPQHF. The V and J genes are TRBV19 and TRBJ1-5, with TRBD1 identical over 9 bases. Germline trimming cut 6 bases from V and 5 bases from J; bases unmatched to any gene: 8. CDR3 size: 15 residues. Germline lookup yields CDR1 LNHDA and CDR2 SQIVND (reference sequence).

This clone appeared a few times. The rearrangement uses TRBV9 and TRBJ2-1, with D hard to call. The CDR3 length is 15 residues. Germline assignment: CDR1 SGDLS and CDR2 YYNGEE. The V gene lost 4 bases and the J gene lost 0 bases, with 11 bases spanning the gap. CDR3: CASSSQVSSYNEQFF. As DNA, the CDR3 is TGTGCCAGCAGCTCGCAGGTTTCCTCCTACAATGAGCAGTTCTTC.

This clone was counted a few times. The J gene is TRBJ2-1, the V gene TRBV9; a weak D match, TRBD2 (7 bases). The CDR3 contains 16 residues. The V end was cut by 1 base, the J end by 5 bases, with 16 bases between. Germline loops: CDR1 SGDLS, CDR2 YYNGEE. This chain's CDR3 is CASSVRSRGPNNEQFF. In nucleotides, the CDR3 is TGTGCCAGCAGCGTACGGTCGCGGGGGCCGAACAATGAGCAGTTCTTC.

This clone showed up just a few times. The V and J genes are TRBV18 and TRBJ1-4, with D unclear. V lost 6 bases to trimming and J lost 8 bases, with 7 bases between them. This CDR3 has 11 amino acids. Germline values: CDR1 KGHSH, CDR2 LQKENI. Here the CDR3 reads CASSNREKLFF. As DNA, the CDR3 is TGTGCCAGCTCCAACAGAGAAAAACTGTTTTTT.